Shown below are 16 T cell receptor beta chains from a single sample sequenced in a study of beta chain features in type 1 diabetes. Overall study findings and caveats: Patients with Type 1 diabetes showed moderately but significantly shorter TCRB CDR3s in all four CD4+ subsets.

Sequenced material consisted of expressed TCRB transcripts (all of the isolated RNA was reverse transcribed). Sequenced by immunoSEQ multiplex PCR; TCRdb stores in-frame clones only, minus some. The sample has fewer than 350,000 clones; 15% are singletons. No antigen is known for these receptors. Sequenced input: naive CD4+ T cells from blood. Source of these receptors: a man younger than 30 with type 1 diabetes.

The V gene is TRBV7-2, the J gene TRBJ2-3; tentatively, D is TRBD1 (6 bases). This CDR3 region has 15 residues. V was trimmed by 2 bases and J by 4 bases, leaving 13 bases between them. In germline, CDR1 is SGHTA, CDR2 FQGNSA. In DNA form, the CDR3 reads TGTGCCAGCAGCTTACAAGGGGGAAGCGCAGATACGCAGTATTTT. Its translation: CASSLQGGSADTQYF.

The chain couples TRBV4-1 to TRBJ1-2; D unclear. CDR3 length equals 13 residues. V shed 1 base and J shed 5 bases, with 8 bases lying between them. Per germline, CDR1 MGHRA and CDR2 YSYEKL. Here the CDR3 DNA reads TGCGCCAGCAGCCAAGTCCATGCGTATGGCTACACCTTC. Its protein is CASSQVHAYGYTF.

This clone was detected a few times. V usage is TRBV5-1 and J usage is TRBJ2-3; 9 bases match TRBD2. J lost 1 base, V lost 5 bases, and 8 bases had no gene match. The length of the CDR3 is 16 residues. Germline CDR1 SGHRS, CDR2 YFSETQ. In DNA form, the CDR3 reads TGCGCCAGCAGTTTCCGGACTAGCGCTGGCACAGATACGCAGTATTTT. Its translation: CASSFRTSAGTDTQYF.

This chain connects TRBV10-2 to TRBJ1-5; weak D call: TRBD1 (5 bases). V lost 6 bases and J lost 4, with 10 bases in between. Germline CDR1 reads WSHSY; CDR2 reads SAAADI. The CDR3 contains 13 residues. The CDR3 reads CASRAGGNQPQHF. Written as DNA, the CDR3 is TGCGCCAGCAGGGCCGGGGGTAATCAGCCCCAGCATTTT.

The rearrangement links TRBV2 to TRBJ2-1; no firm D call. Germline CDR1 reads SNHLY; CDR2 reads FYNNEI. The V end lost 4 bases, the J end lost 7 bases, and 8 bases lay between the germline ends. CDR3 size: 12 residues. This chain's CDR3 is CASSATLNEQFF. The CDR3 DNA sequence: TGTGCCAGCAGTGCGACTTTGAATGAGCAGTTCTTC.

CDR3 sequence (DNA): TGTGCCACGACTGGGACAGGGCTCGAGCAGTACTTC. Amino acids: CATTGTGLEQYF. The rearrangement links TRBV6-5 to TRBJ2-7, with 9 bases lining up with TRBD1. Losses at the gene ends were 10 bases for V and 6 bases for J; bases not matched to a gene: 7. The germline gives CDR1 MNHEY, CDR2 SVGAGI. The length of the CDR3 is 12 residues.

This clone has only a few counts. V is TRBV18 and J is TRBJ2-1; 10 nucleotides agree with TRBD1. After removal of 2 bases from V and 3 bases from J, the junction contained 10 bases not matched to a gene. This CDR3 contains 18 residues. Germline CDR1 reads KGHSH; CDR2 reads LQKENI. The CDR3 loop is CASSPRGQGITGYNEQFF. The CDR3 DNA is TGTGCCAGCTCACCAAGGGGACAGGGGATCACGGGCTACAATGAGCAGTTCTTC.

This clone appeared a few times. The genes are TRBV5-6 and TRBJ2-5; tentatively, D is TRBD1 (7 bases). V lost 4 bases to trimming and J lost 9 bases, with 22 bases between them. This CDR3 is 15 amino acids long. Germline CDR1 reads SGHDT; CDR2 reads YYEEEE. The CDR3 coding sequence is TGTGCCAGCAGCGAACAGGGGCGCGGGGAAGCCGCCCAGTACTTC. This translates into CASSEQGRGEAAQYF.

The table lists this clone with a few counts. The chain recombines TRBV30 with TRBJ1-2; possible D gene TRBD1, 5 bases. Per germline, CDR1 GTSNPN and CDR2 SVGIG (reference sequence). Trimming cost V 5 bases and J 5 bases, with 15 bases left between them. CDR3 length: 13 amino acids. In DNA, the CDR3 is TGTGCCTGGGGGGGGAGAGGAGCGTATGGCTACACCTTC. Its translation is CAWGGRGAYGYTF.

CDR3 nucleotides: TGCGCCAGCAGCCAACCGGGACTAGCGTCCGAGGGGACCCAGTACTTC. This gives the protein CASSQPGLASEGTQYF. The chain carries TRBV5-1 and TRBJ2-5, with 10 bases identical to TRBD2. The CDR3 spans 16 residues. Germline CDR1 SGHRS, CDR2 YFSETQ. V lost 4 bases, J lost 7 bases, and 13 bases stayed unmatched.

This clone was detected a few times. The chain combines TRBV7-2 with TRBJ2-7; D call uncertain. Germline V lookup: CDR1 SGHTA, CDR2 FQGNSA. CDR3 length: 11 amino acids. The ends were cut back, 0 bases at V and 7 bases at J, with 4 bases in the middle. The DNA for the CDR3 is TGTGCCAGCAGCTTAGCGCGGGAGCAGTACTTC. Protein: CASSLAREQYF.

This chain uses TRBV19 with TRBJ2-3; weak D call: TRBD2 (6 bases). With 3 bases removed from V and 0 bases from J, the gap between germline ends came to 13 bases. This CDR3 is 16 amino acids long. Germline CDR1 LNHDA, CDR2 SQIVND (reference sequence). The CDR3 DNA reads TGTGCCAGTAGTATCGGCGGGACGACTAGCACAGATACGCAGTATTTT. It yields the protein CASSIGGTTSTDTQYF.

This clone has just a few counts. The chain couples TRBV19 to TRBJ2-1; 8 bases align to TRBD2. This CDR3 contains 16 residues. From germline, CDR1 is LNHDA and CDR2 SQIVND (reference sequence). Germline trimming cut 2 bases from V and 8 bases from J; bases unmatched to any gene: 11. This CDR3 is CASSIRTGLEGHEQFF. The CDR3 coding sequence is TGTGCCAGTAGTATACGGACGGGACTAGAAGGGCATGAGCAGTTCTTC.

The V gene is TRBV2, the J gene TRBJ1-5, with TRBD1 as a possible D gene (6 bases). Per germline, CDR1 SNHLY and CDR2 FYNNEI. The CDR3 sequence is 17 residues long. V shed 2 bases and J shed 4 bases, with 18 bases lying between them. Written as DNA, the CDR3 is TGTGCCAGCAGTGAACTGCGGGGGACCAGGGGTAATCAGCCCCAGCATTTT. Residues: CASSELRGTRGNQPQHF.

This clone was observed a few times. The J gene is TRBJ1-2, the V gene TRBV4-1; 12 bases fit TRBD1. This CDR3 is built from 17 residues. Germline V CDR1 and CDR2: MGHRA, YSYEKL. V lost 8 bases to trimming and J lost 4 bases; unmatched junction nucleotides: 14. The chain's CDR3 is CASPPGQGAPRIYGYTF. The CDR3 region has the DNA TGCGCCAGCCCGCCGGGACAGGGGGCCCCGAGGATCTATGGCTACACCTTC.

This clone was detected only a few times. The chain combines TRBV6-5 with TRBJ2-5; D remains unclear. The V and J ends lost 2 bases and 3 bases respectively, with 7 bases between them. Germline CDR1 and CDR2: MNHEY and SVGAGI. The CDR3 length is 13 residues. The CDR3 coding sequence is TGTGCCAGCAGTTACATCGCGGAAGAGACCCAGTACTTC. It is translated as CASSYIAEETQYF.